This T cell receptor beta chain was sequenced during a study of beta chain features in type 1 diabetes. General study points: Type 1 diabetes patients had moderately but significantly shorter TCRB CDR3s in all four CD4+ subsets.

CDR1 and CDR2 from the germline V gene are SEHNR and FQNEAQ (reference sequence). J lost 5 bases, V lost 5 bases, and 6 bases had no gene match. This CDR3 comprises 14 residues. Of the isolated RNA, all was reverse transcribed, and so the sequenced material was expressed TCRB transcripts. The average read count of naive, central memory and regulatory T cell samples was about 3.57 million. The method was immunoSEQ multiplex PCR; TCRdb's version includes in-frame clones alone and lacks a portion of them. The table shows 300,000 to 400,000 clones, with 9.3% occurring only once. To note about this clone: Its antigen is as yet unknown.

Material: central memory CD4+ T cells from blood. This TCR came from a man aged 25 to 40 with type 1 diabetes. The V call is TRBV7-9, the J call TRBJ2-5, with 9 bases aligning to TRBD1. As DNA, the CDR3 is TGTGCCAGCAGCAAGACAGGGGGGCAGGAGACCCAGTACTTC. Protein sequence: CASSKTGGQETQYF.